This record concerns one T cell receptor (beta chain) sequence. Antigen: not known. Other DNA sequences in the sample encode the same CDR3. The data originate from a study of T cell responses to AZD1222 COVID-19 vaccine. Study at large: Second-dose groups at about 4 or about 12 weeks were pooled. Study-level findings and limits: Seropositive at baseline were only 5 to 7 AZD1222 recipients. Donor demographics were predominantly white British with a female majority; clonal diversity may be underestimated.

Here immunoSEQ multiplex PCR was the method, and the copy in TCRdb shows in-frame clones only, minus some. Of under 150,000 clones listed, less than 95% are singletons. This CDR3 spans 18 amino acids. CDR1 and CDR2 from the germline V gene are LGHDT and YNNKEL (reference sequence). The junction had 17 bases not matched to a gene; V was cut back by 2 bases and J by 7 bases. This receptor was identified in an adult in good health. The V and J genes are TRBV3-1 (or the pseudogene TRBV3-2) and TRBJ2-7, with TRBD2 identical over 10 bases. The sequencing here drew on peripheral blood, taken on day 0 of AZD1222 vaccination. CDR3 amino acids: CASSQRLAGGPGAREQYF. CDR3 in DNA: TGTGCCAGCAGCCAACGACTAGCGGGTGGGCCTGGGGCGAGGGAGCAGTACTTC.